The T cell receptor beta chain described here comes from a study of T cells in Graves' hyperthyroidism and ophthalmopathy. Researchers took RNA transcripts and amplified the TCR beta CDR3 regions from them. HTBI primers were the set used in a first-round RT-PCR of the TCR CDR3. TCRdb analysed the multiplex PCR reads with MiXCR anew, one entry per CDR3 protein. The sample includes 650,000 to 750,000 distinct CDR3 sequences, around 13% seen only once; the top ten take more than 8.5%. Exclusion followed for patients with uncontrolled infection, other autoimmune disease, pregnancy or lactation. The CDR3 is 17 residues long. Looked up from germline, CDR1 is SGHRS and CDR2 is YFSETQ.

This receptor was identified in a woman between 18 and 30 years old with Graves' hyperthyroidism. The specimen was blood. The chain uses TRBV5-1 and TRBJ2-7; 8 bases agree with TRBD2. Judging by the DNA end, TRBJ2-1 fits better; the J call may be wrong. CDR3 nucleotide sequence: TGCGCCAGCAGGGAACCAACTAGCGGTATTAGCTCCTACGAGCAGTTCTTC. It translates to CASREPTSGISSYEQFF.